The clone carrying this TCR beta chain was recorded a few times. Germline-derived CDR1 and CDR2 are DFQATT and SNEGSKA (reference sequence). The CDR3 extends over 16 amino acids. V shed 1 base and J shed 0 bases, with 13 bases lying between them. The data stem from a study of response to subunit inactivated influenza vaccine. MiXCR, run by TCRdb on the RT-PCR reads, gives a single entry per CDR3 protein. In the table there are roughly 630,000 distinct CDR3 sequences, approximately 14% of which are singletons. The chain has TRBV20-1 and TRBJ2-4; TRBD2 might be the D (6 bases). The TCR originated in a man aged 50 or older who received an inactivated influenza vaccine. The starting material was PBMCs from blood, obtained 14 days before vaccination. CDR3 DNA sequence: TGCAGTGCTAGAGTAGGGCGGGACCTAGCCAAAAACATTCAGTACTTC. Amino acids: CSARVGRDLAKNIQYF.